One sample yielded the 17 T cell receptor beta chains listed below, sequenced in a study of shared clonotypes between healthy human individuals. Data came from immunoSEQ multiplex PCR; TCRdb stores just in-frame clones and leaves some out. The table lists millions of clones, 85% to 95% of them singletons. CD45RO-negative CD8 cells positively selected for CCR7 made up the naive population, which excluded terminally differentiated effector memory CD45RA+ cells. The sequenced sample was naive CD8+ T cells from PBMCs. The receptors come from a man aged 18-30 years in good health. Some clones in this sample may be carry-over from other donors' samples.

The chain is built from TRBV5-1 and TRBJ1-2; TRBD1 matches at 10 bases. The CDR3 has 15 amino acids. The germline CDR1 and CDR2 sequences are SGHRS and YFSETQ. V shed 2 bases, J shed 4 bases, and the junction held 5 bases outside the gene matches. Here the CDR3 reads CASSFYRDRGYGYTF. The DNA of the CDR3 is TGCGCCAGCAGCTTCTACCGGGACAGGGGCTATGGCTACACCTTC. Full variable domain (missing parts from reference TRBV5-1 and TRBJ1-2): KAGVTQTPRYLIKTRGQQVTLSCSPISGHRSVSWYQQTPGQGLQFLFEYFSETQRNKGNFPGRFSGRQFSNSRSEMNVSTLELGDSALYLCASSFYRDRGYGYTFGSGTRLTVV.

The rearrangement uses TRBV7-2 and TRBJ2-7, with 8 positions matching TRBD1. V shed 5 bases, J shed 1 base, and the junction held 7 bases outside the gene matches. Germline CDR1 and CDR2: SGHTA and FQGNSA. The CDR3 has 15 amino acids. CDR3 amino acids: CASSPPDRASYEQYF. Here the CDR3 DNA reads TGTGCCAGCAGCCCCCCGGACAGGGCATCCTACGAGCAGTACTTC. Full variable domain (outside the CDR3, taken from reference TRBV7-2 and TRBJ2-7): GAGVSQSPSNKVTEKGKDVELRCDPISGHTALYWYRQSLGQGLEFLIYFQGNSAPDKSGLPSDRFSAERTGGSVSTLTIQRTQQEDSAVYLCASSPPDRASYEQYFGPGTRLTVT.

The CDR3 sequence: CASSQEWDTEAFF. The CDR3 DNA reads TGCGCCAGCAGCCAAGAGTGGGACACTGAAGCTTTCTTT. The chain combines TRBV4-3 with TRBJ1-1, with no clear D. In germline, CDR1 is LGHNA, CDR2 YSLEER. The CDR3 is 13 residues long. Trimming left V 0 bases short and J 3 bases short, with 5 bases between.

The genes are TRBV7-3 and TRBJ2-1, with 8 nucleotides matching TRBD2. This CDR3 region has 15 residues. Per the germline V gene, CDR1 is SGHTA and CDR2 is FQGTGA. The junction had 6 bases not matched to a gene; V was cut back by 0 bases and J by 8 bases. CDR3 region: CASSLTSGSGDEQFF. The CDR3 DNA reads as TGTGCCAGCAGCTTAACCAGCGGGAGTGGCGATGAGCAGTTCTTC.

The chain recombines TRBV4-1 with TRBJ2-2, with 10 bases lining up with TRBD1. Germline lookup yields CDR1 MGHRA and CDR2 YSYEKL. V trimming: 4 bases; J trimming: 5 bases; junction bases outside the gene matches: 7. The CDR3 runs to 16 residues. CDR3 nucleotide sequence: TGCGCCAGCAGCCCCCTAGGGACAGGGGAGACCGGGGAGCTGTTTTTT. It is translated as CASSPLGTGETGELFF.

This chain uses TRBV10-3 with TRBJ2-4, with D hard to call. V dropped 2 bases and J dropped 0 bases, with 5 bases sitting between them. The CDR3 covers 14 residues. CDR1 and CDR2 (germline): ENHRY, SYGVKD. This CDR3 is CAISETAAKNIQYF. Written as DNA, the CDR3 is TGTGCCATCAGTGAGACAGCAGCCAAAAACATTCAGTACTTC.

The CDR3 region has the DNA TGTGCCAGCAGCGCATCCGAGCGGGATCCATACTACAATGAGCAGTTCTTC. Residues: CASSASERDPYYNEQFF. The J gene is TRBJ2-1, the V gene TRBV2, with 7 bases matching TRBD2. Germline V gene data show CDR1 as SNHLY and CDR2 as FYNNEI. The CDR3 extends over 17 amino acids. The ends lost 6 bases at V and 3 bases at J; junction bases unmatched: 14.

V usage is TRBV5-1 and J usage is TRBJ2-7, with 10 nucleotides matching TRBD1. Per the germline V gene, CDR1 is SGHRS and CDR2 is YFSETQ. V shed 7 bases, J shed 5 bases, and the junction held 15 bases outside the gene matches. The CDR3 runs 16 residues. This CDR3 is CASGDAIGTGDHEQYF. The CDR3 nucleotides are TGCGCCAGCGGCGATGCTATCGGGACAGGGGACCACGAGCAGTACTTC.

This chain connects TRBV27 to TRBJ2-7, with D tentatively TRBD1 or TRBD2 (5 bases each). CDR1 and CDR2 from the germline V gene are MNHEY and SMNVEV (reference sequence). This CDR3 has 15 residues. V lost 5 bases, J lost 4 bases, and 18 bases lay in between. Here the CDR3 reads CASSTDGTLGYEQYF. CDR3 DNA: TGTGCCAGCAGTACGGACGGGACGTTGGGATACGAGCAGTACTTC.

This chain links TRBV7-9 with TRBJ2-1, with 10 bases aligning to TRBD2. CDR1 is SEHNR, CDR2 FQNEAQ, per germline (reference sequence). The CDR3 runs to 15 residues. Trimming took 3 bases from V and 8 from J; bases not matched to a gene: 7. The CDR3 loop reads CASSLVLAGGDEQFF. The CDR3 DNA reads TGTGCCAGCAGCTTGGTATTAGCGGGAGGCGATGAGCAGTTCTTC.

The rearrangement joins TRBV14 to TRBJ2-1, with 10 bases that match TRBD2. The V gene's germline CDR1 is SGHDN and CDR2 FVKESK. V was clipped by 0 bases and J by 5 bases; unmatched bases: 13. The CDR3 length is 19 residues. The CDR3 is CASSQDPAGGPGFNNEQFF. CDR3 nucleotides: TGTGCCAGCAGCCAAGATCCAGCGGGAGGGCCTGGATTCAACAATGAGCAGTTCTTC.

The rearrangement uses TRBV7-9 and TRBJ2-7; 9 positions agree with TRBD1. This CDR3 region has 15 residues. The V segment lost 6 bases and the J segment 6 bases; nucleotides outside the gene matches: 12. Germline-derived CDR1 and CDR2 are SEHNR and FQNEAQ (reference sequence). CDR3: CASSETGGRSREQYF. The CDR3 DNA sequence: TGTGCCAGCAGTGAAACAGGGGGCCGCTCGCGCGAGCAGTACTTC.

Remarks on this clone: The same CDR3 is also encoded by other DNA sequences in this sample. The chain joins TRBV27 to TRBJ1-1; D remains unclear. The CDR3 runs to 13 residues. V lost 3 bases to trimming and J lost 1 base, with 6 bases between them. CDR1 and CDR2 from the germline V gene are MNHEY and SMNVEV (reference sequence). CDR3 nucleotide sequence: TGTGCCAGCAGTTTGGCGGAGAACACTGAAGCTTTCTTT. Translation gives CASSLAENTEAFF.

This sequence joins TRBV27 and TRBJ2-2; D is undetermined. V dropped 7 bases and J dropped 3 bases, with 9 bases sitting between them. The CDR3 length is 13 residues. CDR1 and CDR2 (germline): MNHEY, SMNVEV (reference sequence). DNA of the CDR3: TGTGCCAGCACCCAACGGGACACCGGGGAGCTGTTTTTT. Translated: CASTQRDTGELFF.

This chain connects TRBV28 to TRBJ1-5; D call uncertain. With 2 bases removed from V and 4 bases from J, the gap between germline ends came to 9 bases. Germline-derived CDR1 and CDR2 are MDHEN and SYDVKM. This CDR3 spans 14 amino acids. In DNA, the CDR3 is TGTGCCAGCAGTTTAGGGAGCCCGAATCAGCCCCAGCATTTT. Translated: CASSLGSPNQPQHF.

The CDR3 sequence is CATGYGFPGELFF. CDR3 nucleotide sequence: TGTGCCACCGGATACGGGTTCCCCGGGGAGCTGTTTTTT. V usage is TRBV27 and J usage is TRBJ2-2; no clear D gene. This CDR3 is 13 amino acids long. Trimming removed 10 bases at V and 6 bases at J, with 15 bases between. The V gene's germline CDR1 is MNHEY and CDR2 SMNVEV (reference sequence).

CDR3: CASSFSLTDTQYF. The CDR3 DNA is TGTGCCAGCAGTTTCTCCCTTACAGATACGCAGTATTTT. The chain recombines TRBV27 with TRBJ2-3; D call uncertain. The CDR3 length is 13 residues. Germline V gene sequence: CDR1 MNHEY, CDR2 SMNVEV (reference sequence). Deletions cut 3 bases from V and 3 bases from J, with 7 bases between.